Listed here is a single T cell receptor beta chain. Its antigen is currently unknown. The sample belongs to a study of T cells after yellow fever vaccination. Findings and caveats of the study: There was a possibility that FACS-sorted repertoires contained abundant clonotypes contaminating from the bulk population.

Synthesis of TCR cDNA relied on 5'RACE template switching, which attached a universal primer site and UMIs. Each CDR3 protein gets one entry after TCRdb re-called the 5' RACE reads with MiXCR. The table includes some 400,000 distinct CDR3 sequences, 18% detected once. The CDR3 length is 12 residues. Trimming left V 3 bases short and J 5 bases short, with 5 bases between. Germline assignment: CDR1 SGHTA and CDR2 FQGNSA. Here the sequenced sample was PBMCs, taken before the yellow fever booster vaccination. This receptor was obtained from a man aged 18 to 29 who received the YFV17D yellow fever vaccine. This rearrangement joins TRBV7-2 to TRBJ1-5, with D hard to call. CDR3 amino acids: CASSFSHQPQHF. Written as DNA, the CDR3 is TGTGCCAGCAGCTTCTCCCATCAGCCCCAGCATTTT. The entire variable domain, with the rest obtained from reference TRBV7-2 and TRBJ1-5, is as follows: GAGVSQSPSNKVTEKGKDVELRCDPISGHTALYWYRQSLGQGLEFLIYFQGNSAPDKSGLPSDRFSAERTGGSVSTLTIQRTQQEDSAVYLCASSFSHQPQHFGDGTRLSIL.